This T cell receptor (beta chain) was sequenced in a study of blood T cell repertoires in COVID-19. Study overall: There were acute and convalescent COVID-19 samples, and they came from the United States, Italy and Spain. Sample material is recorded as cDNA or gDNA derived from T cells, B-cell-depleted T cells, or PBMCs.

The V gene end was trimmed by 4 bases and the J gene end by 12 bases; junction bases not matched to a gene: 11. CDR3 length: 14 amino acids. Germline CDR1 reads LGHDT; CDR2 reads YNNKEL (reference sequence). Authors' methods: Reference gene primers were amplified, and this amplification served to estimate nucleated cell counts. The data were produced by immunoSEQ multiplex PCR, yet TCRdb's version contains in-frame clones alone and is incomplete. From that table come the V and J calls and clone size; the DNA was used to work out D and trimming. The table has 50,000 or so clones, about nine tenths seen once.

Sequencing was carried out using peripheral blood. This sequence joins TRBV3-1 (or the pseudogene TRBV3-2) and TRBJ2-3; TRBD1 matches 9 bases. This TCR was recovered from a man aged 50-60 years with active COVID-19. The CDR3 DNA sequence: TGTGCCAGCAGCCTATCGTCACAGGGGGCGAAACAGTATTTT. Translation gives CASSLSSQGAKQYF.